The next 6 T cell receptor beta chains were all read from a single sample in a study of PD-L1 blockade in urothelial cancer. Time point specified: pretreatment peripheral blood. Method: immunoSEQ multiplex PCR; TCRdb's copy keeps in-frame clones and lacks some. The repertoire includes roughly 87,000 clones, roughly 90% of them detected once, and about 0.89% sits in the top ten. Sequenced here: PBMCs, sampled around atezolizumab (anti-PD-L1) treatment. The receptors were gathered from a woman over 75 with urothelial cancer.

The chain employs TRBV28 and TRBJ2-7; TRBD1 aligns across 7 bases. Germline V lookup: CDR1 MDHEN, CDR2 SYDVKM. Unmatched junction bases numbered 6, after V lost 3 bases and J lost 4 bases. This CDR3 is 14 amino acids long. The CDR3: CASSLFGTVYEQYF. The CDR3 nucleotides are TGTGCCAGCAGTTTGTTCGGGACAGTGTACGAGCAGTACTTC.

This chain connects TRBV27 to TRBJ1-5, with 7 bases matching TRBD1. The germline CDR1 and CDR2 sequences are MNHEY and SMNVEV (reference sequence). This CDR3 has 16 amino acids. V shed 5 bases, J shed 5 bases, and the junction held 12 bases outside the gene matches. CDR3 in amino acids: CASSPLTGSRDQPQHF. CDR3 sequence (DNA): TGTGCCAGCAGTCCCTTGACAGGGTCGAGGGATCAGCCCCAGCATTTT.

This chain links TRBV7-9 with TRBJ1-2, with D uncertain. The CDR3 extends over 15 amino acids. The V gene's germline CDR1 is SEHNR and CDR2 FQNEAQ (reference sequence). The V gene lost 1 base and the J gene lost 8 bases, with 17 bases spanning the gap. CDR3 sequence reads: CASSLGTVGGGGYTF. The CDR3 DNA is TGTGCCAGCAGCTTAGGGACCGTGGGCGGCGGGGGCTACACCTTC.

The chain carries TRBV27 and TRBJ2-7; D uncertain. The V end was cut by 3 bases, the J end by 7 bases, with 13 bases between. The CDR3 sequence is 13 residues long. Germline V gene sequence: CDR1 MNHEY, CDR2 SMNVEV (reference sequence). Written as DNA, the CDR3 is TGTGCCAGCAGTTTGGAGCCCACGGGTGAGCAGTACTTC. It yields the protein CASSLEPTGEQYF.

The chain couples TRBV11-3 to TRBJ2-1, with 11 bases fitting TRBD2. J gave up 5 bases and V 5 bases, and 5 bases lay outside the gene matches. CDR1 and CDR2 from the germline V gene are SGHNT and YENEEA. The CDR3 consists of 15 residues. The CDR3 sequence is CASSEYSGRDNEQFF. The CDR3 nucleotides read TGTGCCAGCAGCGAATATAGCGGGAGGGACAATGAGCAGTTCTTC.

This chain joins TRBV25-1 and TRBJ1-4, with TRBD1 identical over 11 bases. Germline V gene data show CDR1 as MGHDK and CDR2 as SYGVNS. V was clipped by 4 bases and J by 8 bases; unmatched bases: 6. This CDR3 is 15 amino acids long. CDR3 residues: CASSGTGGVWEKLFF. In nucleotides, the CDR3 is TGTGCCAGCAGTGGGACAGGGGGCGTCTGGGAAAAACTGTTTTTT.